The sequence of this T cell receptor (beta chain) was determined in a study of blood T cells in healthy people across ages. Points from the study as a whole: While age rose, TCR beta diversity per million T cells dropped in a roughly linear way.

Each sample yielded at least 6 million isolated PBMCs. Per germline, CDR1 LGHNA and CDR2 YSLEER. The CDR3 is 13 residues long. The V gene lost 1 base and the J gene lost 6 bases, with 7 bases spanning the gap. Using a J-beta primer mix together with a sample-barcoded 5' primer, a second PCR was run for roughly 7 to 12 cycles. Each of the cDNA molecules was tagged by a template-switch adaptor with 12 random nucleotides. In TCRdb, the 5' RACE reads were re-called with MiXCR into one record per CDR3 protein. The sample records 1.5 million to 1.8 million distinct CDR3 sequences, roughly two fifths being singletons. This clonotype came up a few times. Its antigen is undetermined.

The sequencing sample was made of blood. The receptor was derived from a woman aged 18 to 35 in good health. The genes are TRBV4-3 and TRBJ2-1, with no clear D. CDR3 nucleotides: TGCGCCAGCAGCCAAGGAACGATCAATGAGCAGTTCTTC. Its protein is CASSQGTINEQFF.